The rows below give T cell receptor beta chains drawn from one sample of a study of T cells expressing NK-cell markers. TCRdb re-analyzed the 5' RACE reads; it lists each CDR3 protein once, without DNA. The sample shows fewer than 40,000 distinct CDR3 sequences, and about 55% sits with its ten largest clones. The sample comprised blood T cells: a sorted CD56 or NKG2C T cell subset, CD4+ or CD8+ T cells, or bulk PBMC T cells (not recorded which). These receptors were taken from a woman between 18 and 75 years old in good health. Each CDR3 is given with its conserved first and last residue. Fields, in order: J gene, V gene, CDR3 protein.

TRBJ1-2 TRBV5-6 CASSLPTGNYGYTF
TRBJ1-5 TRBV7-9 CASTDSNQPQHF
TRBJ2-1 TRBV20-1 CSFNLRDSDYNEQFF
TRBJ2-5 TRBV28 CASIPLIAGDGEETQYF
TRBJ2-5 TRBV27 CASSPSGGASGTQYF
TRBJ1-1 TRBV2 CASSGSWTAENTEAFF
TRBJ2-2 TRBV20-1 CSARDRASGRPGELFF
TRBJ2-1 TRBV30 CAWSPEGAEYNEQFF
TRBJ2-7 TRBV7-9 CASSSGPGIEQYF
TRBJ2-1 TRBV12-3/TRBV12-4 CASSLDRASGNYEQFF
TRBJ2-1 TRBV5-1 CASSLPGRYNEQFF
TRBJ2-1 TRBV19 CASSIGLNNEQFF
TRBJ2-2 TRBV6-4 CASSDIGASGSTGELFF
TRBJ2-6 TRBV12-3/TRBV12-4 CASSLARISGANVLTF
TRBJ2-7 TRBV28 CASRATGERTYEQYF
TRBJ2-5 TRBV9 CASSVADSPYQETQYF